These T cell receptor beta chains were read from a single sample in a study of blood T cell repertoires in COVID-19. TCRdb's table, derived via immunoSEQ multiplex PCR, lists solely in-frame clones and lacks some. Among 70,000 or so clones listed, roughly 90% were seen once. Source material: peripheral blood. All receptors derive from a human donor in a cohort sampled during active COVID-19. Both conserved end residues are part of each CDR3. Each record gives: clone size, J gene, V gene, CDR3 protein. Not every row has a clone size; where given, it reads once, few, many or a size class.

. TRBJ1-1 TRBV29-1 CSVDRGRTEAFF
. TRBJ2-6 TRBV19 CASSIGPPQFSGANVLTF
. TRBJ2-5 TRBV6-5 CASSSTPTGLETQYF
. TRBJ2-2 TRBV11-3 CASSTTGTTGELFF
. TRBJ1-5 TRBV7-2 CASSLGGQVGNQPQHF
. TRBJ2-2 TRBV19 CASSIWPGELFF
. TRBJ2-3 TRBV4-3 CASSQGSSRVWTSGTDTQYF
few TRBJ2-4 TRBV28 CASSAPGQGKNIQYF
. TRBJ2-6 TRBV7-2 CASSLAQGLVSGANVLTF
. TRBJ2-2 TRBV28 CASSFLAGAGELFF
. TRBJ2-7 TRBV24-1 CATSAGQKVYEQYF
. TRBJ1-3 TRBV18 CASSDRTGSGNTIYF
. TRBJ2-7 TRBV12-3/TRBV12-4 CASSLAGTGEQYF
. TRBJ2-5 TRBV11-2 CASSLRVRAVGETQYF
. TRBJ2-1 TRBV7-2 CASSLDSSSYNEQFF
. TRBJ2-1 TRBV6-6 CASSPLSGASSYNEQFF
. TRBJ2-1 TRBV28 CASSLGTSALDEQFF
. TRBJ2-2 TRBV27 CASSLWVQGLNTGELFF
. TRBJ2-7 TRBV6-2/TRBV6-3 CASSPDRDPSYEQYF
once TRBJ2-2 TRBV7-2 CASSLGGVTGELFF
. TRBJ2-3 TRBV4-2 CASSQDNPGQGTDTQYF
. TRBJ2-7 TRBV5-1 CASSLTGTEHYEQYF
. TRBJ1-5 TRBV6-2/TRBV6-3 CASSTLTGGNQPQHF
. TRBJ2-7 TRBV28 CASIRQGEGYEQYF
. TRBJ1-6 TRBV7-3 CASSLGGGGTNSPLHF
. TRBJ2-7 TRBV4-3 CASSQDLVGSSYEQYF
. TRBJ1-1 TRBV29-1 CSAYRGPGVEAFF
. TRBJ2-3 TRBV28 CASRPLGQGTQYF
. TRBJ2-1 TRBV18 CASSPRGNNEQFF
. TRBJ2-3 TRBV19 CASRSGRTDTQYF
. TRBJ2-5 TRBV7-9 CASSWPGQGETQYF
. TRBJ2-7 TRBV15 CATSPRDGSREQYF
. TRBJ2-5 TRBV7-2 CASSARTGGTETQYF
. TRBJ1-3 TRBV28 CASRKTYSSGNTIYF
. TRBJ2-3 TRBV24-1 CATSDIQGPSTDTQYF
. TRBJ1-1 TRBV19 CASSDRVGWNTEAFF
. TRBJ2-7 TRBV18 CASSPLPGTGYEQYF
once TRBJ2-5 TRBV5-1 CASSLSSSGSLVGETQYF
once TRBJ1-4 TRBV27 CASSSNRAANEKLFF
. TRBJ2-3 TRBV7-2 CASTVGSSGITTDTQYF
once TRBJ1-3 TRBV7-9 CAVTGELSGNTIYF
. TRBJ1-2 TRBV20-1 CSASANYGYTF
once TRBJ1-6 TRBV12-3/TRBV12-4 CASSRSQDSPLHF
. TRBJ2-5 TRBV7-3 CASSLNHLAGVETQYF
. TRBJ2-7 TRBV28 CASRQTGTGSYEQYF
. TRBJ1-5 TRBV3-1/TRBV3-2 CAIEIRPGQIFQPQHF
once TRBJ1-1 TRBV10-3 CAISGLKNTEAFF
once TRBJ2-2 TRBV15 CATSILPQSSGAGELFF
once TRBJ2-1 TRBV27 CASSLLASSSYNEQFF
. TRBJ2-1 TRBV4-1 CASSQDLASGPHYNEQFF
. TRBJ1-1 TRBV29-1 CSVGKGRGTEAFF
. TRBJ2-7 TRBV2 CASSGQATYEQYF
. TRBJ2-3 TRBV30 CAQRQGPTSTDTQYF
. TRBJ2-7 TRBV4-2 CASSQVATSPYEQYF